This T cell receptor beta chain was sequenced for a study of blood T cell repertoires in COVID-19. Overall study: Material from acute and convalescent COVID-19 was sourced from the United States, Italy and Spain.

Clones were sequenced by immunoSEQ multiplex PCR, and TCRdb holds only the in-frame ones, with some missing. The sample has 97,000 or so clones; approximately 80% are singletons. This CDR3 region has 15 residues. The V gene end was trimmed by 2 bases and the J gene end by 6 bases; junction bases not matched to a gene: 6. Germline lookup yields CDR1 LGHNA and CDR2 YSLEER. The sequencing input was peripheral blood. This chain connects TRBV4-3 to TRBJ1-5, with 8 bases lining up with TRBD1. The sequence came from a man between 60 and 75 years old with acute or convalescent COVID-19. CDR3 bases: TGCGCCAGCAGCCAACAGACAGGGGTCGGTCAGCCCCAGCATTTT. Translated: CASSQQTGVGQPQHF.